The clone carrying this TCR beta chain was detected a few times. Its target is not known. The data were taken from a study of post-analysis software for immune sequencing data. About the research overall: The cohort encompassed relapsing-remitting, secondary progressive and progressive-relapsing multiple sclerosis disease courses. Study findings and constraints: Included in a set of about 5 TRBV segments more frequent in patients than controls were TRBV5-6, TRBV5-1 and TRBV20-1. Analysis by F measure revealed that same-batch samples clustered strongly together. Normalized Chao1 diversity was significantly lower in multiple sclerosis patients than in controls.

Unique molecular identifiers were built into the TCR beta cDNA libraries. When roughly 0.9 to 10 million T cells were used, they gave some 540,000 cDNA molecules. In TCRdb, the PCR reads were re-called with MiXCR into one record per CDR3 protein. Of about half a million distinct CDR3 sequences in the sample, roughly 45% were seen once. The length of the CDR3 is 13 residues. Germline lookup yields CDR1 SQVTM and CDR2 ANQGSEA. The ends were cut back, 1 base at V and 0 bases at J, with 7 bases in the middle. Sequences were obtained from blood. The clonotype originates from a girl aged 5-17 years with multiple sclerosis. The chain links TRBV29-1 to TRBJ2-7; D not certain. For the CDR3, the DNA is TGCAGCGTTGAAGGACGTACCTCCTACGAGCAGTACTTC. Its translation is CSVEGRTSYEQYF.